These 13 T cell receptor beta chains share one sample of origin, sequenced in a study of cytomegalovirus exposure and HLA in healthy donors. The assay was immunoSEQ multiplex PCR, and TCRdb's table has in-frame clones only and misses some. The sample has roughly 310,000 clones, approximately 85% seen once. Sequences were obtained from PBMCs. The receptors shown here come from a young man in good health and CMV-seronegative.

The V call is TRBV7-2, the J call TRBJ2-5; D is uncertain. The CDR3 spans 14 residues. Trimming pared 0 bases from V and 0 bases from J, leaving 5 bases between. Germline CDR1 is SGHTA and CDR2 is FQGNSA. CDR3 sequence reads: CASSLAGYQETQYF. CDR3 nucleotides: TGTGCCAGCAGCTTAGCGGGCTACCAAGAGACCCAGTACTTC.

The chain employs TRBV4-1 and TRBJ2-3, with 9 positions matching TRBD2. Germline V gene lookup returns CDR1 MGHRA and CDR2 YSYEKL. Trimming took 2 bases from V and 4 from J; bases not matched to a gene: 4. This CDR3 is built from 15 residues. This chain's CDR3 is CASSQILAGPDTQYF. CDR3 coding DNA: TGCGCCAGCAGCCAAATACTAGCGGGTCCAGATACGCAGTATTTT.

The gene calls are TRBV5-6 and TRBJ2-7; D may be TRBD2 (6 bases). V was shortened by 0 bases and J by 1 base, with 14 bases between the two germline ends. CDR1 is SGHDT and CDR2 is YYEEEE in the germline V gene. This CDR3 comprises 16 residues. The DNA of the CDR3 is TGTGCCAGCAGCTTGGGGGGTCTAGCGCAATCCTACGAGCAGTACTTC. It encodes CASSLGGLAQSYEQYF.

The chain has TRBV7-9 and TRBJ1-1; no firm D call. V was trimmed by 4 bases and J by 4 bases, leaving 13 bases between them. Germline CDR1 SEHNR, CDR2 FQNEAQ (reference sequence). This CDR3 contains 14 residues. The DNA for the CDR3 is TGTGCCAGCAGCTCCCTAATACGGGGCACTGAAGCTTTCTTT. Its translation: CASSSLIRGTEAFF.

This rearrangement joins TRBV9 to TRBJ2-2; D may be TRBD1 (5 bases). There are 16 residues in the CDR3. Trimming shortened V by 0 bases and J by 3 bases, and 12 bases separated the two germline ends. Germline-derived CDR1 and CDR2 are SGDLS and YYNGEE. Here the CDR3 DNA reads TGTGCCAGCAGCGTAGAGGATCCAGGGTACACCGGGGAGCTGTTTTTT. Encoded protein: CASSVEDPGYTGELFF.

The chain uses TRBV6-5 and TRBJ2-3, with D maybe TRBD2 (5 bases). CDR1 and CDR2 from the germline V gene are MNHEY and SVGAGI. V shed 6 bases and J shed 2 bases, with 12 bases lying between them. CDR3 length: 14 amino acids. The CDR3 coding sequence is TGTGCCAGCAGGCGGACGGGGTACACAGATACGCAGTATTTT. This sequence encodes CASRRTGYTDTQYF.

This sequence joins TRBV5-6 and TRBJ2-7, with 7 bases aligning to TRBD1. Looked up from germline, CDR1 is SGHDT and CDR2 is YYEEEE. The CDR3 length is 14 residues. The V and J ends lost 4 bases and 0 bases, in that order; junction bases with no gene match: 4. The CDR3 DNA sequence: TGTGCCAGCAGCCGACAGGGCCTCTCCTACGAGCAGTACTTC. As protein: CASSRQGLSYEQYF.

The rearrangement uses TRBV13 and TRBJ1-1; no reliable D call. The germline gives CDR1 PRHDT, CDR2 FYEKMQ (reference sequence). V lost 5 bases and J lost 3, with 10 bases in between. The CDR3 contains 13 residues. As DNA, the CDR3 is TGTGCCAGCAGCAGCCCGGGGTACACTGAAGCTTTCTTT. This codes for CASSSPGYTEAFF.

The genes are TRBV10-2 and TRBJ2-7; a possible D gene is TRBD2 (7 bases). The CDR3 covers 15 residues. Germline CDR1 WSHSY, CDR2 SAAADI. Trimming took 2 bases from V and 2 from J, leaving 13 bases between them. CDR3 residues: CASSEPAGATYEQYF. CDR3 DNA sequence: TGCGCCAGCAGTGAGCCCGCGGGGGCTACCTACGAGCAGTACTTC.

This sequence joins TRBV4-2 and TRBJ1-5, with 9 bases lining up with TRBD1. Per the germline V gene, CDR1 is LGHNA and CDR2 is YNFKEQ. The CDR3 loop spans 17 amino acids. Trimming cost V 3 bases and J 3 bases; bases outside gene matches: 9. This chain's CDR3 is CASSQGTGTGNNQPQHF. As DNA, the CDR3 is TGTGCCAGCAGCCAGGGCACCGGGACAGGGAACAATCAGCCCCAGCATTTT.

V and J are TRBV5-1 and TRBJ1-2, with a tentative D call TRBD1 (6 bases). Germline values: CDR1 SGHRS, CDR2 YFSETQ. The CDR3 has 14 amino acids. Deletions cut 6 bases from V and 0 bases from J, with 12 bases between. The chain's CDR3 is CASNRDGANYGYTF. The CDR3 nucleotides are TGCGCCAGCAACAGGGACGGAGCTAACTATGGCTACACCTTC.

This clone was seen a few times. This rearrangement joins TRBV19 to TRBJ2-2, with 15 bases identical to TRBD2. Trimming took 3 bases from V and 5 from J; bases not matched to a gene: 1. The CDR3 runs to 16 residues. CDR1 is LNHDA and CDR2 is SQIVND in the germline V gene (reference sequence). The DNA of the CDR3 is TGTGCCAGTAGTATGGGACTAGCGGGGGGAACCGGGGAGCTGTTTTTT. Translated: CASSMGLAGGTGELFF.

V is TRBV7-2 and J is TRBJ2-5, with D possibly TRBD1 on 6 matching bases. The germline gives CDR1 SGHTA, CDR2 FQGNSA. V was cut by 5 bases and J by 5 bases, with 18 bases left in between. This CDR3 comprises 15 residues. CDR3 residues: CASSKGQREWETQYF. In DNA form, the CDR3 reads TGTGCCAGCAGCAAAGGACAGCGCGAATGGGAGACCCAGTACTTC.